This T cell receptor beta chain was sequenced in a study of blood T cell repertoires in COVID-19. Across the whole study: COVID-19 samples, acute and convalescent, were from the United States, Italy and Spain. The analysed material was cDNA or gDNA that came from T cells, B-cell-depleted T cells, or PBMCs.

V lost 4 bases to trimming and J lost 0 bases, with 11 bases between them. The CDR3 covers 15 residues. CDR1 and CDR2 from the germline V gene are LGHDT and YNNKEL (reference sequence). Recruited during active infection, patients (from Seattle) were subsequently followed longitudinally. Source study methods: It was from reference gene primer amplification that nucleated cell counts were estimated. Some clones are missing from TCRdb's copy, which holds only in-frame ones; the method was immunoSEQ multiplex PCR. The DNA was the basis for D and trimming; V, J and clone size are from that table. The sample has approximately 210,000 clones; about 85% are singletons.

This chain links TRBV3-1 (or the pseudogene TRBV3-2) with TRBJ2-3; D perhaps matches TRBD1 (5 bases). The specimen sequenced was peripheral blood. This sequence was found in a woman of 80 years or more with COVID-19, enrolled during active disease. The CDR3 DNA reads as TGTGCCAGCAGCCGGGCAGGGTCGAGCACAGATACGCAGTATTTT. Its protein is CASSRAGSSTDTQYF.